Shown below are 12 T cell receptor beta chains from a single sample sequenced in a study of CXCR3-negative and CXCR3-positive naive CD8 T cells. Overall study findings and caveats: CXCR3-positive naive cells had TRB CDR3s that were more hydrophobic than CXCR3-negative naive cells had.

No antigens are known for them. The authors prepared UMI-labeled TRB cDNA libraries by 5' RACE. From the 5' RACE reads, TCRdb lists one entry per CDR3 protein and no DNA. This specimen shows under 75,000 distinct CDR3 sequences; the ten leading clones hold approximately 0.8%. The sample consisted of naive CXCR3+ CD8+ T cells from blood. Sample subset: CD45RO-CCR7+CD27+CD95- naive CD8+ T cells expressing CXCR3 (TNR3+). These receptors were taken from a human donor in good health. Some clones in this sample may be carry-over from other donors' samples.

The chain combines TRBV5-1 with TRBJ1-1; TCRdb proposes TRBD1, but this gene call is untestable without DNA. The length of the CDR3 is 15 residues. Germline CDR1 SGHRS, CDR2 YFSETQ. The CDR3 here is CASSWAGVEDTEAFF.

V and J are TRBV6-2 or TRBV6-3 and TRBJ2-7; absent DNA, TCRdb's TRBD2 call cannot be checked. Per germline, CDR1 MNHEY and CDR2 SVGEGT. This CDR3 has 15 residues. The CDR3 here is CASSHTGTSLYEQYF.

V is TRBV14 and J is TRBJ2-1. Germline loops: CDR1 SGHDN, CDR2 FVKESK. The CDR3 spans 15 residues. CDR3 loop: CASSLTFQSYNEQFF.

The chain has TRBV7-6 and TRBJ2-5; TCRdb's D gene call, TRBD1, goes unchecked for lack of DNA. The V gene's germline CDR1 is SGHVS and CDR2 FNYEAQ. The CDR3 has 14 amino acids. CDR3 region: CASSPLGYQETQYF.

The CDR3: CASSLSLAPDTQYF. The chain carries TRBV27 and TRBJ2-3. Germline assignment: CDR1 MNHEY and CDR2 SMNVEV (reference sequence). The CDR3 is 14 residues long.

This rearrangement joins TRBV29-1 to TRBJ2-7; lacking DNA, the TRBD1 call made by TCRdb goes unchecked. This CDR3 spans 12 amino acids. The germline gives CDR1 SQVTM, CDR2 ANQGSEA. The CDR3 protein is CSVGTGYYEQYF.

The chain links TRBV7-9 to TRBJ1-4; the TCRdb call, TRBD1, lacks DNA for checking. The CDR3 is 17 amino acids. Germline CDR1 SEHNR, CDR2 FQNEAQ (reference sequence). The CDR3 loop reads CASSLNSRTPGDEKLFF.

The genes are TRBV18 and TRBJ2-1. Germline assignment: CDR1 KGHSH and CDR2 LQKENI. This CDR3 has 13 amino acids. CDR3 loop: CASSASGGNEQFF.

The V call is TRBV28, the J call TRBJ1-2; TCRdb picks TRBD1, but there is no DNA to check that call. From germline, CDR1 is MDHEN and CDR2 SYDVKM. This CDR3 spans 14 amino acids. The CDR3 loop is CASSSPRTNYGYTF.

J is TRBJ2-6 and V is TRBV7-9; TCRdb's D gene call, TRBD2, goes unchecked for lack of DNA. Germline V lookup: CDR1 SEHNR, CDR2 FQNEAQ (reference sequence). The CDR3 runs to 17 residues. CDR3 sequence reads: CASSPEGPTSGANVLTF.

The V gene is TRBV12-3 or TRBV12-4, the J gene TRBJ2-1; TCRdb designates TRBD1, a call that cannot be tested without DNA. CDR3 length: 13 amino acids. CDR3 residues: CASSLGDYNEQFF.

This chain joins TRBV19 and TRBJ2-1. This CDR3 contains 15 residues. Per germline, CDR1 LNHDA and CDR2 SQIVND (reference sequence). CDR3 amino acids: CASGSLPSSYNEQFF.